This entry lists 8 T cell receptor beta chains sequenced from one sample in a study of blood T cell repertoires in COVID-19. This table comes from immunoSEQ multiplex PCR, and its TCRdb copy is limited to in-frame clones, with some not included. This sample has 250,000 to 400,000 clones, with 88% found just once. The specimen was peripheral blood. The receptors were sampled from a woman aged 25 to 39 with COVID-19, enrolled during active disease.

This chain connects TRBV7-4 to TRBJ2-1; 8 positions match TRBD2. The trim removed 4 bases at V and 3 bases at J, leaving 8 bases unmatched. CDR1 and CDR2 (germline): SGHVT, SQSDAQ. There are 16 residues in the CDR3. In DNA, the CDR3 is TGTGCCAGCAGCTCCCCCGGGGGGGCCTTCTACAATGAGCAGTTCTTC. Translated, it gives CASSSPGGAFYNEQFF.

V gene TRBV3-1 (or the pseudogene TRBV3-2) combines with J gene TRBJ2-7; 9 bases match TRBD2. Germline CDR1 is LGHDT and CDR2 is YNNKEL (reference sequence). This CDR3 spans 16 amino acids. After removal of 0 bases from V and 0 bases from J, the junction contained 3 bases not matched to a gene. CDR3 bases: TGTGCCAGCAGCCAAGATTTGCGGGGGGGCTCCTACGAGCAGTACTTC. It translates to CASSQDLRGGSYEQYF.

This chain links TRBV6-6 with TRBJ1-1; 7 bases align to TRBD1. CDR3 length equals 14 residues. V trimming: 8 bases; J trimming: 4 bases; junction bases outside the gene matches: 10. Germline CDR1 and CDR2: MNHNY and SVGAGI (reference sequence). The CDR3 loop is CASADRVRSTEAFF. CDR3 DNA: TGTGCCAGCGCCGACAGGGTTCGTAGCACTGAAGCTTTCTTT.

A few counts support this clone. The chain links TRBV11-3 to TRBJ1-1, with no clear D. Trimming left V 3 bases short and J 0 bases short, with 5 bases between. The CDR3 consists of 13 residues. CDR1 and CDR2 from the germline V gene are SGHNT and YENEEA. The CDR3 reads CASSFTVNTEAFF. The CDR3 DNA follows: TGTGCCAGCAGCTTCACAGTGAACACTGAAGCTTTCTTT.

This chain's CDR3 is CASSLAGPYEAFF. DNA for the CDR3: TGTGCCAGCAGCTTGGCAGGCCCCTATGAAGCTTTCTTT. The rearrangement links TRBV5-4 to TRBJ1-1; no clear D gene. This CDR3 spans 13 amino acids. The germline V and J ends were trimmed by 0 bases and 7 bases, with 10 bases remaining between them. Per germline, CDR1 SGHNT and CDR2 YYREEE (reference sequence).

The chain recombines TRBV28 with TRBJ2-5, with 7 nucleotides matching TRBD1. The CDR3 totals 15 residues. V was clipped by 6 bases and J by 1 base; unmatched bases: 8. Germline V gives CDR1 MDHEN, CDR2 SYDVKM. The CDR3 region has the DNA TGTGCCAGCAGCCTCAGCCGACAGGGCCAAGAGACCCAGTACTTC. This encodes CASSLSRQGQETQYF.

This chain connects TRBV19 to TRBJ2-7; 7 bases line up with TRBD1. The germline gives CDR1 LNHDA, CDR2 SQIVND (reference sequence). V trimming: 3 bases; J trimming: 2 bases; junction bases outside the gene matches: 4. This CDR3 comprises 14 residues. CDR3 amino acids: CASSIRGSTYEQYF. Written as DNA, the CDR3 is TGTGCCAGTAGTATCAGGGGGTCTACCTACGAGCAGTACTTC.

The CDR3 region is CASRYDRDTEAFF. The CDR3 DNA is TGTGCCAGCAGATACGACAGAGACACTGAAGCTTTCTTT. This chain connects TRBV2 to TRBJ1-1, with D possibly being TRBD1 (5 bases). The CDR3 sequence is 13 residues long. V was cut by 6 bases and J by 3 bases, with 11 bases left in between. From germline, CDR1 is SNHLY and CDR2 FYNNEI.